One and the same sample provided the 16 T cell receptor beta chains below, sequenced in a study of molecular identifiers for immune sequencing clone quantification. TCRdb passed the PCR reads through MiXCR, listing each CDR3 protein once. The data hold about half a million distinct CDR3 sequences, with about a fifth observed a single time. Sequencing was done on a sample of naive CD8+ T cells from blood, with Jurkat cell RNA spiked in. As for subset: FACS-sorted CD8+CD4-CCR7+CD45RA+ naive T cells. The receptors stem from a human donor in good health. Some libraries in this study had Jurkat cell RNA spiked in.

This clonotype was recorded a few times. V usage is TRBV24-1 and J usage is TRBJ2-7; 7 bases fit TRBD1. The CDR3 spans 12 residues. Trimming took 4 bases from V and 6 from J; bases not matched to a gene: 2. The V gene's germline CDR1 is KGHDR and CDR2 SFDVKD. Here the CDR3 DNA reads TGTGCCACCAGTGAAACAGGGGTCGAGCAGTACTTC. It is translated as CATSETGVEQYF.

Many counts were recorded for this clonotype. For the CDR3, the DNA is TGCGCCAGCAGCCAAGAAAGGATAGGGAGCGCTGAAGCTTTCTTT. Protein: CASSQERIGSAEAFF. This chain joins TRBV4-3 and TRBJ1-1; D is ambiguous. CDR3 length: 15 amino acids. CDR1 is LGHNA, CDR2 YSLEER, per germline. V was cut by 0 bases and J by 6 bases, with 14 bases left in between.

A few counts support this clonotype. This chain uses TRBV5-1 with TRBJ2-7; 8 nucleotides line up with TRBD1. V lost 0 bases and J lost 3; bases outside the gene matches: 5. This CDR3 region has 15 residues. Per the germline V gene, CDR1 is SGHRS and CDR2 is YFSETQ. The CDR3 loop is CASSLVQGAFYEQYF. CDR3 DNA sequence: TGCGCCAGCAGCTTGGTCCAGGGGGCTTTCTACGAGCAGTACTTC.

The chain has TRBV6-5 and TRBJ2-2; D is unclear. V lost 1 base and J 0 bases, leaving 6 bases between the germline ends. The germline V gene has CDR1 MNHEY and CDR2 SVGAGI. The CDR3 is made up of 15 amino acids. The CDR3 sequence is CASSYYGPNTGELFF. The CDR3 DNA sequence: TGTGCCAGCAGTTACTACGGACCGAACACCGGGGAGCTGTTTTTT.

This rearrangement joins TRBV9 to TRBJ2-3; TRBD2 matches at 7 bases. Per the germline V gene, CDR1 is SGDLS and CDR2 is YYNGEE. V lost 0 bases, J lost 2 bases, and 6 bases stayed unmatched. This CDR3 spans 16 amino acids. The CDR3 here is CASSVEASGLTDTQYF. The CDR3 nucleotides read TGTGCCAGCAGCGTAGAGGCTAGCGGCCTCACAGATACGCAGTATTTT.

CDR3 residues: CASSPVFQETQYF. The DNA of the CDR3 is TGTGCCAGCAGCCCCGTCTTCCAAGAGACCCAGTACTTC. The chain recombines TRBV14 with TRBJ2-5, with D hard to call. Germline lookup yields CDR1 SGHDN and CDR2 FVKESK. The CDR3 spans 13 residues. V lost 4 bases and J lost 1, with 7 bases in between. The entire variable domain, with the rest obtained from reference TRBV14 and TRBJ2-5, is as follows: EAGVTQFPSHSVIEKGQTVTLRCDPISGHDNLYWYRRVMGKEIKFLLHFVKESKQDESGMPNNRFLAERTGGTYSTLKVQPAELEDSGVYFCASSPVFQETQYFGPGTRLLVL.

The sample holds a few counts of this clonotype. V is TRBV7-9 and J is TRBJ2-5; TRBD1 aligns across 10 bases. Germline V gene lookup returns CDR1 SEHNR and CDR2 FQNEAQ (reference sequence). The CDR3 totals 16 residues. J lost 4 bases, V lost 5 bases, and 10 bases had no gene match. CDR3 coding DNA: TGTGCCAGCAGCCCACTCGACAGGGGGCGCCTAGAGACCCAGTACTTC. Its translation: CASSPLDRGRLETQYF.

Turning to this clonotype: Germline is not matched at one junction end, which may reflect a read error. The chain links TRBV11-2 to TRBJ1-5; possible D gene TRBD1, 5 bases. CDR1 SGHAT and CDR2 FQNNGV come from the germline V gene. The CDR3 runs to 15 residues. As DNA, the CDR3 is TGTGCCGGCAGCTTAGGGGAGGGGAGCAATCAGCCCCAGCATTTT. This sequence encodes CAGSLGEGSNQPQHF.

The table lists this clonotype with a few counts. The V and J genes are TRBV11-2 and TRBJ2-3, with a weak D call TRBD2 (7 bases). The CDR3 has 15 residues. Germline V gene data show CDR1 as SGHAT and CDR2 as FQNNGV. V lost 3 bases to trimming and J lost 5 bases, with 15 bases between them. In DNA, the CDR3 is TGTGCCAGCAGCTTTCCGGGGGGCTCGGAAGATACGCAGTATTTT. Encoded protein: CASSFPGGSEDTQYF.

This clonotype showed up just a few times. At one of its ends the junction is not consistent with the germline gene, which may arise from a read error. The chain recombines TRBV20-1 with TRBJ1-2, with TRBD1 matching 7 bases. Germline assignment: CDR1 DFQATT and CDR2 SNEGSKA (reference sequence). The CDR3 is made up of 13 amino acids. CDR3 sequence (DNA): TGCAGTGCCAGAGACAGGGTTGACTATGGCTACACCTTC. Amino acids: CSARDRVDYGYTF.

This clonotype has only a few counts. This chain joins TRBV5-1 and TRBJ1-2, with 8 bases fitting TRBD1. The CDR3 is made up of 15 amino acids. V gave up 0 bases and J gave up 2 bases; unmatched junction bases: 3. CDR1 SGHRS and CDR2 YFSETQ come from the germline V gene. The CDR3 DNA follows: TGCGCCAGCAGCTTGGAGGGACAGGCAAACTATGGCTACACCTTC. Translation gives CASSLEGQANYGYTF.

This clonotype showed up just a few times. The chain is built from TRBV7-2 and TRBJ2-7; perhaps TRBD2 as D (7 bases). This CDR3 is 13 amino acids long. The germline gives CDR1 SGHTA, CDR2 FQGNSA. Trimming shortened V by 6 bases and J by 7 bases, and 16 bases separated the two germline ends. The CDR3, as DNA: TGTGCCAGCAGGGGGGGGGGCTCGAGTGAGCAGTACTTC. This encodes CASRGGGSSEQYF.

This clonotype was observed many times. The chain couples TRBV24-1 to TRBJ1-5, with TRBD1 matching over 10 bases. Germline V gene sequence: CDR1 KGHDR, CDR2 SFDVKD. The CDR3 is made up of 15 amino acids. J gave up 1 base and V 9 bases, and 5 bases lay outside the gene matches. CDR3 sequence: CATGPGQGSNQPQHF. The DNA for the CDR3 is TGTGCCACCGGTCCGGGACAGGGGAGCAATCAGCCCCAGCATTTT.

Concerning this clonotype: At one boundary the junction diverges from the germline segment, which might be a read error. Here the CDR3 DNA reads TGCGCCGGCAGCCAAGATGGGGAAAGCTCCTACAATGAGCAGTTCTTC. Translating it yields CAGSQDGESSYNEQFF. This rearrangement joins TRBV4-3 to TRBJ2-1; no clear D. Germline-derived CDR1 and CDR2 are LGHNA and YSLEER. The CDR3 is 16 residues long.

This rearrangement joins TRBV29-1 to TRBJ2-7; D remains unclear. This CDR3 region has 11 residues. Germline-derived CDR1 and CDR2 are SQVTM and ANQGSEA. The V end lost 5 bases, the J end lost 3 bases, and 8 bases lay between the germline ends. The DNA of the CDR3 is TGCAGCGTTCAGAGAGACTACGAGCAGTACTTC. It encodes CSVQRDYEQYF.

The sample holds a few counts of this clonotype. This chain connects TRBV10-2 to TRBJ1-1, with 12 nucleotides matching TRBD1. Unmatched junction bases numbered 10, after V lost 4 bases and J lost 1 base. CDR3 length: 18 residues. Germline V gene sequence: CDR1 WSHSY, CDR2 SAAADI. This CDR3 is CASSVAGQGAMQNTEAFF. The CDR3 DNA reads as TGCGCCAGCAGTGTCGCGGGACAGGGGGCCATGCAGAACACTGAAGCTTTCTTT.